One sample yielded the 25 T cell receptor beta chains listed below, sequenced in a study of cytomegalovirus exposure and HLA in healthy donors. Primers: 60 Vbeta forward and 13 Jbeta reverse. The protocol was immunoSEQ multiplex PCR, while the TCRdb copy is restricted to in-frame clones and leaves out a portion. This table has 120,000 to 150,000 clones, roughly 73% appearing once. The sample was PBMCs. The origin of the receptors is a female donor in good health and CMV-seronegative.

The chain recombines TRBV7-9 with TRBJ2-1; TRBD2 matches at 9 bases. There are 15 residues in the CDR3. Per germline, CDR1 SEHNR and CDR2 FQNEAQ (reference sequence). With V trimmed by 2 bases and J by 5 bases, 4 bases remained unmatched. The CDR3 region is CASSLWREGNNEQFF. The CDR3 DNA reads TGTGCCAGCAGCTTATGGCGGGAGGGAAACAATGAGCAGTTCTTC.

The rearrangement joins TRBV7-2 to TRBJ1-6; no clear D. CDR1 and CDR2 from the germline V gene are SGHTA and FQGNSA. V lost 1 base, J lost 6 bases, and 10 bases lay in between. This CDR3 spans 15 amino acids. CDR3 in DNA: TGTGCCAGCAGCTTAGGCAGGATTGGTAATTCACCCCTCCACTTT. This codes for CASSLGRIGNSPLHF.

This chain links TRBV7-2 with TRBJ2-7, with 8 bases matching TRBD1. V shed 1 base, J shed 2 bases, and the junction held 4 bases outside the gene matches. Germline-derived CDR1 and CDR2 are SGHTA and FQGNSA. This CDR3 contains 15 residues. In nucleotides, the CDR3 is TGTGCCAGCAGCTTAGGACAGGGGATCCCCTACGAGCAGTACTTC. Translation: CASSLGQGIPYEQYF.

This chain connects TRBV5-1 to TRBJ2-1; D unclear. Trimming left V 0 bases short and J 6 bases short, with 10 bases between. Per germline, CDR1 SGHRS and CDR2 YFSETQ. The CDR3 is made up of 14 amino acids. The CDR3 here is CASSLVTVANEQFF. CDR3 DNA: TGCGCCAGCAGCTTGGTAACAGTGGCCAATGAGCAGTTCTTC.

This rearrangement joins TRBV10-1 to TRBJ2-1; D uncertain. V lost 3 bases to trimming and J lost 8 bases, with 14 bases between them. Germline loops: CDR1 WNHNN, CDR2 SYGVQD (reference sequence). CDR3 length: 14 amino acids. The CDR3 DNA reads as TGCGCCAGCAGTGATAGTCCCAGCGCCGATGAGCAGTTCTTC. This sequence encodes CASSDSPSADEQFF.

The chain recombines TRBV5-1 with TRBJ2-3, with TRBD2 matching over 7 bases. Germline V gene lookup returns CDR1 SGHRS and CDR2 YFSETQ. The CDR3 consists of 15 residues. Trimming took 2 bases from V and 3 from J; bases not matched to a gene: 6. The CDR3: CASSLSGKGTDTQYF. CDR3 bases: TGCGCCAGCAGCTTAAGCGGGAAGGGTACAGATACGCAGTATTTT.

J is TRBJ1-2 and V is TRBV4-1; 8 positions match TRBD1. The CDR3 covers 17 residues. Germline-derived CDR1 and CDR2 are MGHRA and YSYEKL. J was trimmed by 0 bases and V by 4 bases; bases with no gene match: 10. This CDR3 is CASSLRDRSSANYGYTF. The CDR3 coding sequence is TGCGCCAGCAGCCTACGGGACAGGAGCTCAGCTAACTATGGCTACACCTTC.

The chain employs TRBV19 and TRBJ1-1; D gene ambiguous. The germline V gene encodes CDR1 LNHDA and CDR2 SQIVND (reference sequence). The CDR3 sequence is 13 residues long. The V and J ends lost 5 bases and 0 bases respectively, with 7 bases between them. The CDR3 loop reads CASSSQVNTEAFF. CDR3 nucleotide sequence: TGTGCCAGTAGTTCCCAGGTGAACACTGAAGCTTTCTTT. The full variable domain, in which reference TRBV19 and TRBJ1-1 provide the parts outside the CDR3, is DGGITQSPKYLFRKEGQNVTLSCEQNLNHDAMYWYRQDPGQGLRLIYYSQIVNDFQKGDIAEGYSVSREKKESFPLTVTSAQKNPTAFYLCASSSQVNTEAFFGQGTRLTVV.

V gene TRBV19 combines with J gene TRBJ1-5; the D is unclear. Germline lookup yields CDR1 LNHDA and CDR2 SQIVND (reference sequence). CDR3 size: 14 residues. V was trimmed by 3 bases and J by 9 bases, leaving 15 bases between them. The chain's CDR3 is CASSMKAALAPQHF. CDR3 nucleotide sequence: TGTGCCAGTAGTATGAAAGCTGCCTTAGCGCCCCAGCATTTT.

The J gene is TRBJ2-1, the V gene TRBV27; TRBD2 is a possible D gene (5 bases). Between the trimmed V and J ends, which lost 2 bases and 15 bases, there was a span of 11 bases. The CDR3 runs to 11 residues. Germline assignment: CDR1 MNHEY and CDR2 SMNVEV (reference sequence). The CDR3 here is CASSLGGRMFF. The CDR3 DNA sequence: TGTGCCAGCAGTTTAGGAGGACGTATGTTCTTC.

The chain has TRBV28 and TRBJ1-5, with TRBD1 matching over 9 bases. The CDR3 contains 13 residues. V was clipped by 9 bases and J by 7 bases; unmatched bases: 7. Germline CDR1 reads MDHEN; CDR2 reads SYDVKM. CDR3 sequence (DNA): TGTGCCAGTAAAACAGGGGGCTCGCAGCCCCAGCATTTT. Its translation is CASKTGGSQPQHF.

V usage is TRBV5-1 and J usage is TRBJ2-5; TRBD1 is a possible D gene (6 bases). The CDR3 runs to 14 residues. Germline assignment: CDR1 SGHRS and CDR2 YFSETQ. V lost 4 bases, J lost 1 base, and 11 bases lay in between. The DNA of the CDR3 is TGCGCCAGCAGCATGACGACAGGCCAAGAGACCCAGTACTTC. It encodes CASSMTTGQETQYF. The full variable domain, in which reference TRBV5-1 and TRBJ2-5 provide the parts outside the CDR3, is KAGVTQTPRYLIKTRGQQVTLSCSPISGHRSVSWYQQTPGQGLQFLFEYFSETQRNKGNFPGRFSGRQFSNSRSEMNVSTLELGDSALYLCASSMTTGQETQYFGPGTRLLVL.

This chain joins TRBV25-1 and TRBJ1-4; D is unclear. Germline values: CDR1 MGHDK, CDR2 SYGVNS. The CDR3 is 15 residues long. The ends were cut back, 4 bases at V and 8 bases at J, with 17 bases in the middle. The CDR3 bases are TGTGCCAGCAGTGGCTCGAAACCTCGGAGGGAAAAACTGTTTTTT. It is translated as CASSGSKPRREKLFF.

The CDR3 reads CASSHRDSSYEQYF. As DNA, the CDR3 is TGTGCCAGCAGCCACCGGGACAGCTCCTACGAGCAGTACTTC. The genes are TRBV4-2 and TRBJ2-5, with 7 bases lining up with TRBD1. The DNA end is a closer match to TRBJ2-7, so the J assignment may be wrong. The CDR3 spans 14 residues. Germline V gives CDR1 LGHNA, CDR2 YNFKEQ.

For the CDR3, the DNA is TGTGCCAGCAGTTTTCTGGGTACGGGCAATGAGCAGTTCTTC. Amino acids: CASSFLGTGNEQFF. V is TRBV27 and J is TRBJ2-1, with D unclear. CDR3 length equals 14 residues. CDR1 and CDR2 (germline): MNHEY, SMNVEV (reference sequence). V was pared by 3 bases and J by 6 bases, with 12 bases between.

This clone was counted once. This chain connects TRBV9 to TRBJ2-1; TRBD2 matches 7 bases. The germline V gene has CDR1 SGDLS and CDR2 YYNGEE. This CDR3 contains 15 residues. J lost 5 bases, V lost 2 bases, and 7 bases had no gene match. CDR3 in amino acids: CASSVGLVRNNEQFF. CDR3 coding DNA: TGTGCCAGCAGCGTCGGACTAGTTCGCAACAATGAGCAGTTCTTC.

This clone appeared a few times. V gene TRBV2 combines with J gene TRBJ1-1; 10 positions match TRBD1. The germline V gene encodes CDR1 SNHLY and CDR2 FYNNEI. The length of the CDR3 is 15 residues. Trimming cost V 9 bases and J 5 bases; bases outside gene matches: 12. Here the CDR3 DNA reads TGTGCCAGGGGGCGCAGGGACAGGGGTAGGACTGAAGCTTTCTTT. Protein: CARGRRDRGRTEAFF. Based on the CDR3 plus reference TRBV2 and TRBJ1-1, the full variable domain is EPEVTQTPSHQVTQMGQEVILRCVPISNHLYFYWYRQILGQKVEFLVSFYNNEISEKSEIFDDQFSVERPDGSNFTLKIRSTKLEDSAMYFCARGRRDRGRTEAFFGQGTRLTVV.

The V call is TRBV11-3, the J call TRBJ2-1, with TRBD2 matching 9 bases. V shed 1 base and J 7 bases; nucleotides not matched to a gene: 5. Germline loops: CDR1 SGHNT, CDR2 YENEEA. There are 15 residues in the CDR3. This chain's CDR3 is CASSLVTLAGNEQFF. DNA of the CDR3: TGTGCCAGCAGCTTAGTTACCCTAGCGGGAAATGAGCAGTTCTTC. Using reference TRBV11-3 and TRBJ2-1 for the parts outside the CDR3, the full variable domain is EAGVVQSPRYKIIEKKQPVAFWCNPISGHNTLYWYLQNLGQGPELLIRYENEEAVDDSQLPKDRFSAERLKGVDSTLKIQPAELGDSAVYLCASSLVTLAGNEQFFGPGTRLTVL.

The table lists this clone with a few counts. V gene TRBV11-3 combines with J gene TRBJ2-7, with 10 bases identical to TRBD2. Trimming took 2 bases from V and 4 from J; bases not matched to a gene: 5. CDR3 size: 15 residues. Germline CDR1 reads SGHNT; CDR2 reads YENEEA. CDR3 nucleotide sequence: TGTGCCAGCAGCTTACGGCTAGCGGGAGAATACGAGCAGTACTTC. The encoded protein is CASSLRLAGEYEQYF. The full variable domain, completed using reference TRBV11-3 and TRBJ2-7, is EAGVVQSPRYKIIEKKQPVAFWCNPISGHNTLYWYLQNLGQGPELLIRYENEEAVDDSQLPKDRFSAERLKGVDSTLKIQPAELGDSAVYLCASSLRLAGEYEQYFGPGTRLTVT.

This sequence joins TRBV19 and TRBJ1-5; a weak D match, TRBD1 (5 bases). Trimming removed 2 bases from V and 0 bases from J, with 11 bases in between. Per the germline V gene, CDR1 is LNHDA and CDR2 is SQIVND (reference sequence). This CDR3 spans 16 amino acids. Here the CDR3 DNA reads TGTGCCAGTAGTATAATGGGGGGAAATAGCAATCAGCCCCAGCATTTT. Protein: CASSIMGGNSNQPQHF.

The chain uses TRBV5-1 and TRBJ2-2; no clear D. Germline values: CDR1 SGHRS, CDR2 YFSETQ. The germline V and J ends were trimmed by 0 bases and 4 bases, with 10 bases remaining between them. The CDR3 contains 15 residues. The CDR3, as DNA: TGCGCCAGCAGCTTGGATGACTCATCCACCGGGGAGCTGTTTTTT. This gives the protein CASSLDDSSTGELFF.

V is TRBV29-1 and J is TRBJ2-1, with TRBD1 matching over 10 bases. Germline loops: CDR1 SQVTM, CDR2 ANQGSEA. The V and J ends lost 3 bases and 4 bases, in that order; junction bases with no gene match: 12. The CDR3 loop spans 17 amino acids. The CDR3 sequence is CSVEGWTGGMGYNEQFF. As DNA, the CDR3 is TGCAGCGTTGAGGGATGGACAGGGGGAATGGGTTACAATGAGCAGTTCTTC.

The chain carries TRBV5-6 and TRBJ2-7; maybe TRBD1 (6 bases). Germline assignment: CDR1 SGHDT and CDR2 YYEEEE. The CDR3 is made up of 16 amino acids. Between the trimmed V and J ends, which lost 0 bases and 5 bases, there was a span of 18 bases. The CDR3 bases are TGTGCCAGCAGCTTGGATGGGACACCTCGAGGAAACGAGCAGTACTTC. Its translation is CASSLDGTPRGNEQYF.

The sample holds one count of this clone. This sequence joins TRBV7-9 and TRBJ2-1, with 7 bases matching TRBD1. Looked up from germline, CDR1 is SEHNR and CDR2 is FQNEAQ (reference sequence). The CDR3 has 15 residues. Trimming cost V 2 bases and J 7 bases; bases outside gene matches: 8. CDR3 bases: TGTGCCAGCAGCTTATCCCGGGACAGTCAAAATGAGCAGTTCTTC. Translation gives CASSLSRDSQNEQFF.

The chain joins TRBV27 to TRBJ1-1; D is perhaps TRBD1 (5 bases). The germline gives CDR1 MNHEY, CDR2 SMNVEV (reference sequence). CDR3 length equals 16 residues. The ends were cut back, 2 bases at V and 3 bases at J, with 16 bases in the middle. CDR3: CASSLIRPQGDTEAFF. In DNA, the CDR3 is TGTGCCAGCAGTTTAATCCGACCCCAGGGCGACACTGAAGCTTTCTTT.